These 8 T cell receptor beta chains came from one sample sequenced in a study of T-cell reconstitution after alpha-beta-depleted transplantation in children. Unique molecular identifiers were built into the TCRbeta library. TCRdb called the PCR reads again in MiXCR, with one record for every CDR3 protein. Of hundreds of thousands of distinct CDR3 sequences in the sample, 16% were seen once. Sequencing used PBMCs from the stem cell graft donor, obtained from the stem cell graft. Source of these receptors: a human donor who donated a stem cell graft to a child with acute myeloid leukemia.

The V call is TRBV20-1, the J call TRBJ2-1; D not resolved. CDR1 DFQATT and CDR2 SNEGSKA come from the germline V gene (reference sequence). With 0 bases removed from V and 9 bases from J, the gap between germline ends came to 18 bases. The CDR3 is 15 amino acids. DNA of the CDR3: TGCAGTGCTAGAGATCCCCGATCAAACTGGGCTGAGCAGTTCTTC. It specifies CSARDPRSNWAEQFF.

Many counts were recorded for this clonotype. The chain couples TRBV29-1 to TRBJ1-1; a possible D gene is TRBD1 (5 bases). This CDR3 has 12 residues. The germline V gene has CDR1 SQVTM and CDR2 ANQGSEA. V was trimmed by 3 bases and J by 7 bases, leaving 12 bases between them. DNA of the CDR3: TGCAGCGTTGACGGGGTGGGGGGTGAAGCTTTCTTT. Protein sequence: CSVDGVGGEAFF.

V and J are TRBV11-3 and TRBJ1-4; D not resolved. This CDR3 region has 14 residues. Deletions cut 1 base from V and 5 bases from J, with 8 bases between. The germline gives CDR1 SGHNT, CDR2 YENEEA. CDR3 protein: CASSLGHINEKLFF. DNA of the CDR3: TGTGCCAGCAGCTTAGGACACATAAATGAAAAACTGTTTTTT. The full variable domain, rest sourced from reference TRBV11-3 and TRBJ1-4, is EAGVVQSPRYKIIEKKQPVAFWCNPISGHNTLYWYLQNLGQGPELLIRYENEEAVDDSQLPKDRFSAERLKGVDSTLKIQPAELGDSAVYLCASSLGHINEKLFFGSGTQLSVL.

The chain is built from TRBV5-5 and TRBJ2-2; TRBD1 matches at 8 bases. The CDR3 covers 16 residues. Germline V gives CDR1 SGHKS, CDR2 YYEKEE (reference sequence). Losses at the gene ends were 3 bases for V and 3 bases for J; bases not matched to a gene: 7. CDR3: CASSSGQAGYTGELFF. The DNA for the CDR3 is TGTGCCAGCAGCTCGGGACAGGCGGGGTACACCGGGGAGCTGTTTTTT.

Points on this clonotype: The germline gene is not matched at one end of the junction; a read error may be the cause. The CDR3 coding sequence is TGTGCCAGCAGCCCCCGGACGGTGAACACTGGAGCTTTCTTT. Encoded protein: CASSPRTVNTGAFF. The chain is built from TRBV7-9 and TRBJ1-1, with D unresolved. Germline CDR1 is SEHNR and CDR2 is FQNEAQ (reference sequence). The CDR3 is 14 amino acids. The whole variable domain, remainder taken from reference TRBV7-9 and TRBJ1-1, is DTGVSQNPRHKITKRGQNVTFRCDPISEHNRLYWYRQTLGQGPEFLTYFQNEAQLEKSRLLSDRFSAERPKGSFSTLEIQRTEQGDSAMYLCASSPRTVNTGAFFGQGTRLTVV.

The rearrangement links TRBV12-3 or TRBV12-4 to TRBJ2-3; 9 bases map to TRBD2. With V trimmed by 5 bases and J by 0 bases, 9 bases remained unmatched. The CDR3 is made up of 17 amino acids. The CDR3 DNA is TGTGCCAGCAGTCCCACTCGAGCGGGGGGAAGCACAGATACGCAGTATTTT. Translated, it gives CASSPTRAGGSTDTQYF.

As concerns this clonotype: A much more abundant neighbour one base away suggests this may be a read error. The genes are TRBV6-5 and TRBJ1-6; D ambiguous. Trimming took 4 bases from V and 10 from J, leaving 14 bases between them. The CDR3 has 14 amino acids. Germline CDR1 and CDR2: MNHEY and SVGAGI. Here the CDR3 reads CASSCSPRESPLHF. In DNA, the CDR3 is TGTGCCAGCAGTTGCTCGCCGAGGGAATCACCCCTCCACTTT.

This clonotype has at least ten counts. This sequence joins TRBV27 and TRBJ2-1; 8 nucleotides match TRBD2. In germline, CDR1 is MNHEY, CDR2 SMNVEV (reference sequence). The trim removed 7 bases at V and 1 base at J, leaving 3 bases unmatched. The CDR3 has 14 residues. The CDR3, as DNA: TGTGCCAGCACCCAGCGGGGGTCCTACAATGAGCAGTTCTTC. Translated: CASTQRGSYNEQFF.